Shown below are 5 T cell receptor beta chains from a single sample sequenced in a study of T-cell reconstitution after alpha-beta-depleted transplantation in children. TCRbeta library construction was performed incorporating unique molecular identifiers. MiXCR, run by TCRdb on the PCR reads, gives a single entry per CDR3 protein. Seen here are about 460,000 distinct CDR3 sequences, roughly 10% observed once, and the top ten hold 14%. The source was PBMCs, mostly from graft donor cells, collected 180 days after TCRalphabeta/CD19-depleted stem cell transplant. All receptors come from a female patient under 10 years old who had a stem cell transplant for aplastic anemia, so the T cells may come from the graft donor.

Many counts were recorded for this clonotype. The genes are TRBV4-3 and TRBJ1-4, with 7 positions matching TRBD1. Trimming cost V 3 bases and J 3 bases; bases outside gene matches: 16. Germline lookup yields CDR1 LGHNA and CDR2 YSLEER. There are 19 residues in the CDR3. The CDR3 loop is CASSQGVAGGPPANEKLFF. CDR3 sequence (DNA): TGCGCCAGCAGCCAGGGAGTGGCAGGGGGACCGCCGGCTAATGAAAAACTGTTTTTT.

This chain connects TRBV10-3 to TRBJ1-5; TRBD1 aligns across 7 bases. The V gene end was trimmed by 2 bases and the J gene end by 2 bases; junction bases not matched to a gene: 0. The CDR3 totals 14 residues. Germline V gene sequence: CDR1 ENHRY, CDR2 SYGVKD. CDR3 sequence reads: CAISEDRGNQPQHF. In nucleotides, the CDR3 is TGTGCCATCAGTGAGGACAGGGGCAATCAGCCCCAGCATTTT.

This clonotype was picked up a small number of times. The chain recombines TRBV11-3 with TRBJ1-2; 9 bases fit TRBD1. CDR1 is SGHNT and CDR2 is YENEEA in the germline V gene. The CDR3 covers 17 residues. Unmatched junction bases numbered 17, after V lost 5 bases and J lost 7 bases. The CDR3 coding sequence is TGTGCCAGCAGCGCGGCGGGACAGGGAGCCCTCTACGGTGGCTACACCTTC. Amino acids: CASSAAGQGALYGGYTF.

This clonotype was counted only a few times. J is TRBJ1-1 and V is TRBV7-8; tentative D call: TRBD1 (5 bases). Trimming stripped 2 bases from V and 0 bases from J, with 13 bases between. CDR3 length: 16 amino acids. From germline, CDR1 is SGHVS and CDR2 FQNEAQ. The CDR3 sequence: CASSLYGTLMNTEAFF. CDR3 DNA: TGTGCCAGCAGCTTATACGGGACGCTAATGAACACTGAAGCTTTCTTT.

This clonotype was seen ten or more times. The CDR3 nucleotides read TGCAGCGTTGAAGATAGTGGGGGGCGCGGCACTGAAGCTTTCTTT. Translating gives CSVEDSGGRGTEAFF. The V call is TRBV29-1, the J call TRBJ1-1, with D possibly being TRBD1 (6 bases). CDR1 is SQVTM and CDR2 is ANQGSEA in the germline V gene. There are 15 residues in the CDR3. V was clipped by 0 bases and J by 4 bases, with 15 bases between them. The full variable domain, with the rest looked up from reference TRBV29-1 and TRBJ1-1, is SAVISQKPSRDICQRGTSLTIQCQVDSQVTMMFWYRQQPGQSLTLIATANQGSEATYESGFVIDKFPISRPNLTFSTLTVSNMSPEDSSIYLCSVEDSGGRGTEAFFGQGTRLTVV.